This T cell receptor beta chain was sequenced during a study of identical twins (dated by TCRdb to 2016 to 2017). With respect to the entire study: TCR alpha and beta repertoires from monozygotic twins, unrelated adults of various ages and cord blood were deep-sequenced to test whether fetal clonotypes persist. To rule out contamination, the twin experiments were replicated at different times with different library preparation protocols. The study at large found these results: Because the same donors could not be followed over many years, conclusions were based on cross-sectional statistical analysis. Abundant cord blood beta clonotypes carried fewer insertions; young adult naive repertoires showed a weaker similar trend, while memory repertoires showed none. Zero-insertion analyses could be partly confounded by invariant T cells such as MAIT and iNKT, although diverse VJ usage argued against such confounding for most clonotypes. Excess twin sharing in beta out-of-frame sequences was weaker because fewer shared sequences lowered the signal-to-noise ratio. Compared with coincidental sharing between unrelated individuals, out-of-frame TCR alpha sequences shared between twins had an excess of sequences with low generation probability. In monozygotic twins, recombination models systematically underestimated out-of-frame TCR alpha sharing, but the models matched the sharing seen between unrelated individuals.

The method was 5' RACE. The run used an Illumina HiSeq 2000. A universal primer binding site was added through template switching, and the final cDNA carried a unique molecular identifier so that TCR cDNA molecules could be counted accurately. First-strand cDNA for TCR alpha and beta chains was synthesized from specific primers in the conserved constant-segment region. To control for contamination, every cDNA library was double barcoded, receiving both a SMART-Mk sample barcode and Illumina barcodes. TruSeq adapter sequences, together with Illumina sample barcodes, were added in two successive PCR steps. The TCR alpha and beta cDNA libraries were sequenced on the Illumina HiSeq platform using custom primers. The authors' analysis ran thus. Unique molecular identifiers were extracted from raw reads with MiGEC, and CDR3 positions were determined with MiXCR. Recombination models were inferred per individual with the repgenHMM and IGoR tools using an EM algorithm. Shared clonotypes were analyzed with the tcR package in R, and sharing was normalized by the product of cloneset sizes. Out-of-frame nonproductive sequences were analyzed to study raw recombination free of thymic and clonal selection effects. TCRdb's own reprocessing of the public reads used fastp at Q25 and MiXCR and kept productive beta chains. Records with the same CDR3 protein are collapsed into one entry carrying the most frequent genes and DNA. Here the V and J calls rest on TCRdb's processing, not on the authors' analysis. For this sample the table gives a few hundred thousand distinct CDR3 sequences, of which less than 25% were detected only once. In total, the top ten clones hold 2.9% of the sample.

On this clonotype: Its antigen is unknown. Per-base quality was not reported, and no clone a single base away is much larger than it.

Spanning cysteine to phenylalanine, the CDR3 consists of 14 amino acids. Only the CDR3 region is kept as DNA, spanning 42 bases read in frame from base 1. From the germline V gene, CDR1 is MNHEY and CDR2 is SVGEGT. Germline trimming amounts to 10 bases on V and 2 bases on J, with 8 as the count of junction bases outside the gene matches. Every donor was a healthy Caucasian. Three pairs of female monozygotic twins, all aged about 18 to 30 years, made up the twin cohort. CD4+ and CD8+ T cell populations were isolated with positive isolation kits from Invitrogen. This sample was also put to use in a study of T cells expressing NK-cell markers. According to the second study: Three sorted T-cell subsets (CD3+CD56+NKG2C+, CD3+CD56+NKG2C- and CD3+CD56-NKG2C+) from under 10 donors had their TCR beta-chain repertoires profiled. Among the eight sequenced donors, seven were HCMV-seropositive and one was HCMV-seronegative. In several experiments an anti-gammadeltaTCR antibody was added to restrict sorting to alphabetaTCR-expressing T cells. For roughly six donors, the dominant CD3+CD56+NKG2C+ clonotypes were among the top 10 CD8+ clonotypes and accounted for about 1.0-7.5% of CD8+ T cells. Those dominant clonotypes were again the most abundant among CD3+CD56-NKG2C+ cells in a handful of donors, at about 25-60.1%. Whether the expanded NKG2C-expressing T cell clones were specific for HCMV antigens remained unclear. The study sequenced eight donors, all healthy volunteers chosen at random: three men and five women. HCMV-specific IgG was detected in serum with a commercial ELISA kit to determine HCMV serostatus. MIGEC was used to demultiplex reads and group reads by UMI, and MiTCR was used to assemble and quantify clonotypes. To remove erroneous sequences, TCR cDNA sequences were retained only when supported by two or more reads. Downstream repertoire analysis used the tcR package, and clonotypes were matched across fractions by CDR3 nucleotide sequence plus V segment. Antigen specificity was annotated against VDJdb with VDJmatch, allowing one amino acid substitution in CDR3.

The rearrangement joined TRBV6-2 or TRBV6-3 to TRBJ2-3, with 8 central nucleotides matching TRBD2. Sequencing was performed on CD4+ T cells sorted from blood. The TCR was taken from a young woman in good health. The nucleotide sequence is TGTGCCACCGCTAGGCGGGGGGCCACAGATACGCAGTATTTT. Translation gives CATARRGATDTQYF.